Below are 18 T cell receptor beta chains sequenced from a single sample in a study of blood T cell repertoires in COVID-19. TCRdb's copy holds only in-frame clones and misses some; the assay was immunoSEQ multiplex PCR. The data show about 96,000 clones, with 70% to 90% seen just once and more than 3.5% held by the top ten. The sample was peripheral blood. The receptor set was obtained from a human donor with COVID-19, enrolled during active disease. The donor label of this sample is uncertain.

The rearrangement links TRBV4-1 to TRBJ2-1; D is ambiguous. CDR3 size: 14 residues. Trimming took 1 base from V and 6 from J, leaving 10 bases between them. Looked up from germline, CDR1 is MGHRA and CDR2 is YSYEKL. The CDR3 is CASSQGWAANEQFF. The DNA for the CDR3 is TGCGCCAGCAGCCAAGGTTGGGCTGCCAATGAGCAGTTCTTC.

The chain carries TRBV10-3 and TRBJ1-5; unclear D gene. This CDR3 region has 16 residues. Germline V CDR1 and CDR2: ENHRY, SYGVKD. Trimming cost V 0 bases and J 0 bases, with 9 bases left between them. The CDR3 bases are TGTGCCATCAGTGAGTCGTTCGCGGTTAGCAATCAGCCCCAGCATTTT. As protein: CAISESFAVSNQPQHF.

The chain has TRBV6-5 and TRBJ1-4; no clear D gene. The CDR3 loop spans 15 amino acids. Germline CDR1 MNHEY, CDR2 SVGAGI. V lost 2 bases and J 0 bases, leaving 7 bases between the germline ends. CDR3 coding DNA: TGTGCCAGCAGTTACGAGTTTGCAACTAATGAAAAACTGTTTTTT. It is translated as CASSYEFATNEKLFF.

CDR3 DNA sequence: TGCGCCAGCAGCACAACTCCAGACAGAACTTCATATGGCTACACCTTC. Translation gives CASSTTPDRTSYGYTF. This chain links TRBV5-1 with TRBJ1-2, with a weak D call TRBD1 (5 bases). V shed 4 bases and J shed 5 bases, with 21 bases lying between them. The germline CDR1 and CDR2 sequences are SGHRS and YFSETQ. The CDR3 has 16 amino acids.

The gene calls are TRBV28 and TRBJ1-5; D is unclear. The germline V gene has CDR1 MDHEN and CDR2 SYDVKM. This CDR3 has 13 amino acids. The V and J ends lost 2 bases and 4 bases respectively, with 6 bases between them. The CDR3 DNA follows: TGTGCCAGCAGTTTACCAGATAATCAGCCCCAGCATTTT. Translated, it gives CASSLPDNQPQHF.

This clone appeared once. The V gene is TRBV5-4, the J gene TRBJ2-3; TRBD1 agrees at 9 bases. J was trimmed by 5 bases and V by 3 bases; bases with no gene match: 4. The CDR3 totals 14 residues. Germline CDR1 and CDR2: SGHNT and YYREEE (reference sequence). The CDR3 bases are TGTGCCAGCAGCTCTCGACAGGGGGAAGATACGCAGTATTTT. Protein product: CASSSRQGEDTQYF.

The genes are TRBV12-3 or TRBV12-4 and TRBJ2-5, with 7 nucleotides matching TRBD2. J was trimmed by 0 bases and V by 7 bases; bases with no gene match: 2. The CDR3 sequence is 13 residues long. CDR3 nucleotide sequence: TGTGCCAGCACGGGAGGTAACCAAGAGACCCAGTACTTC. Amino acids: CASTGGNQETQYF.

This clone is labeled as medium-sized. The rearrangement links TRBV19 to TRBJ1-1; D not certain. CDR3 size: 13 residues. V lost 5 bases and J 1 base, leaving 8 bases between the germline ends. Germline V gene lookup returns CDR1 LNHDA and CDR2 SQIVND (reference sequence). For the CDR3, the DNA is TGTGCCAGTAGTTGGGGAGGGAACACTGAAGCTTTCTTT. Its protein is CASSWGGNTEAFF.

The chain carries TRBV4-2 and TRBJ1-6; 7 bases fit TRBD1. V was clipped by 1 base and J by 6 bases; unmatched bases: 3. CDR3 length: 15 residues. Per germline, CDR1 LGHNA and CDR2 YNFKEQ. Here the CDR3 DNA reads TGTGCCAGCAGCCAAGCTCAGGGGGGTAATTCACCCCTCCACTTT. Translation gives CASSQAQGGNSPLHF.

The J gene is TRBJ2-7, the V gene TRBV27; 9 bases match TRBD1. The CDR3 sequence is 15 residues long. Germline CDR1 and CDR2: MNHEY and SMNVEV (reference sequence). The trim removed 4 bases at V and 8 bases at J, leaving 12 bases unmatched. CDR3 sequence (DNA): TGTGCCAGCAGTTGGTCCGGGACAGGGTCCCTAAAGCAGTACTTC. Amino acids: CASSWSGTGSLKQYF.

This clone has a handful of counts. The chain links TRBV5-3 to TRBJ1-5; possibly TRBD1 for D (6 bases). TRBV5-3 is assigned to the ORF class and has an uncertain function. Trimming took 4 bases from V and 0 from J, leaving 14 bases between them. The CDR3 is made up of 16 amino acids. DNA for the CDR3: TGTGCCAGAAGCCCATCCCCGGGACATAGCAATCAGCCCCAGCATTTT. Translating it yields CARSPSPGHSNQPQHF.

The chain recombines TRBV11-2 with TRBJ2-2; TRBD2 aligns across 12 bases. Germline CDR1 SGHAT, CDR2 FQNNGV. V was pared by 2 bases and J by 5 bases, with 12 bases of the junction left unmatched. There are 19 residues in the CDR3. CDR3 sequence reads: CASSLLGLAGGPLTGELFF. DNA for the CDR3: TGTGCCAGCAGCTTACTCGGTCTAGCGGGAGGGCCGTTAACCGGGGAGCTGTTTTTT.

J is TRBJ1-2 and V is TRBV4-1, with D hard to call. Germline CDR1 MGHRA, CDR2 YSYEKL. The CDR3 contains 13 residues. Trimming left V 1 base short and J 7 bases short, with 10 bases between. CDR3 protein: CASSQVAEGGYTF. The CDR3 coding sequence is TGCGCCAGCAGCCAAGTAGCGGAGGGTGGCTACACCTTC.

This clone was picked up one time. Distinct nucleotide sequences in the sample also encode this CDR3. The chain recombines TRBV6-5 with TRBJ1-6, with D perhaps TRBD1 (5 bases). The CDR3 is 15 amino acids. The V gene lost 0 bases and the J gene lost 6 bases, with 9 bases spanning the gap. Germline CDR1 and CDR2: MNHEY and SVGAGI. This CDR3 reads CASSYSADSNSPLHF. In DNA, the CDR3 is TGTGCCAGCAGTTACTCAGCAGACAGTAATTCACCCCTCCACTTT.

This rearrangement joins TRBV6-5 to TRBJ2-5, with TRBD2 as a possible D gene (6 bases). The CDR3 extends over 14 amino acids. Germline V gene sequence: CDR1 MNHEY, CDR2 SVGAGI. The V and J ends lost 7 bases and 1 base respectively, with 13 bases between them. CDR3 residues: CASNFDGGQETQYF. In nucleotides, the CDR3 is TGTGCCAGCAATTTTGACGGGGGCCAAGAGACCCAGTACTTC.

The genes are TRBV5-4 and TRBJ1-3; D is perhaps TRBD1 (6 bases). CDR3 length: 14 amino acids. V dropped 4 bases and J dropped 2 bases, with 10 bases sitting between them. CDR1 is SGHNT, CDR2 YYREEE, per germline (reference sequence). CDR3 sequence: CASSNRAAGNTIYF. In DNA form, the CDR3 reads TGTGCCAGCAGCAACAGGGCAGCTGGAAACACCATATATTTT.

The chain links TRBV9 to TRBJ2-5; 12 nucleotides align to TRBD1. Germline-derived CDR1 and CDR2 are SGDLS and YYNGEE. Trimming at V came to 4 bases and at J to 6 bases, leaving 7 bases not matched to a gene. CDR3 length equals 15 residues. The CDR3 protein is CASSTGTGGAQTQYF. CDR3 nucleotides: TGTGCCAGCAGCACTGGGACAGGGGGCGCGCAGACCCAGTACTTC.

This chain uses TRBV19 with TRBJ1-5; TRBD1 agrees at 8 bases. Germline trimming cut 5 bases from V and 7 bases from J; bases unmatched to any gene: 16. The CDR3 consists of 17 residues. Germline V gene lookup returns CDR1 LNHDA and CDR2 SQIVND (reference sequence). CDR3 nucleotide sequence: TGTGCCAGTAGTGTGACAGGGGAGGCCCCCGGAGGGCAGCCCCAGCATTTT. The encoded protein is CASSVTGEAPGGQPQHF.